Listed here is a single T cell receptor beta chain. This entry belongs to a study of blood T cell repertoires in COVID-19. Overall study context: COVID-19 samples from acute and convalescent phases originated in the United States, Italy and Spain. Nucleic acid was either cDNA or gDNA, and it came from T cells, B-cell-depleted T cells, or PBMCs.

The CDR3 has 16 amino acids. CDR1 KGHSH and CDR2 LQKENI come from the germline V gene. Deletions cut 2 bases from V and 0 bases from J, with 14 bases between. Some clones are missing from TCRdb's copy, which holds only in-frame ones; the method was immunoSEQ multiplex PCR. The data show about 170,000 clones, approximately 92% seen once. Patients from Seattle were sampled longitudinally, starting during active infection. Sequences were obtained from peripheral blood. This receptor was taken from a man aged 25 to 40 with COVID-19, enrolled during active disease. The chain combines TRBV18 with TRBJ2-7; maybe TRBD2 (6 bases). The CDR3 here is CASSPLGGIVSYEQYF. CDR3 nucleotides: TGTGCCAGCTCACCATTGGGCGGGATAGTCTCCTACGAGCAGTACTTC.